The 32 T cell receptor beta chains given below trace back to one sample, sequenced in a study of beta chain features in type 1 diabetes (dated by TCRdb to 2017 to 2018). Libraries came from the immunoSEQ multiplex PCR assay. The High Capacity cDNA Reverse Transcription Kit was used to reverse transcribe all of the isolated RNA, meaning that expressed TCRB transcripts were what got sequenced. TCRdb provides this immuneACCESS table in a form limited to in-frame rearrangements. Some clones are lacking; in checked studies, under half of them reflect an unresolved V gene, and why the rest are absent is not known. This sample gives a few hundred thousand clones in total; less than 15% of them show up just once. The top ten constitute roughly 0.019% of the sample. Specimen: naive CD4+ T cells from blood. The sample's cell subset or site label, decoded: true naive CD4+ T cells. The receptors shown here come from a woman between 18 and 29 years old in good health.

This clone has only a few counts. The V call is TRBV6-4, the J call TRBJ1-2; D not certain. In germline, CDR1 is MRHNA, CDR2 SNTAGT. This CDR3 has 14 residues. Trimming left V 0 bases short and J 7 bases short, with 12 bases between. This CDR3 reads CASSDSVSSPGYTF. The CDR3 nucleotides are TGTGCCAGCAGTGACTCCGTCTCGAGTCCTGGCTACACCTTC.

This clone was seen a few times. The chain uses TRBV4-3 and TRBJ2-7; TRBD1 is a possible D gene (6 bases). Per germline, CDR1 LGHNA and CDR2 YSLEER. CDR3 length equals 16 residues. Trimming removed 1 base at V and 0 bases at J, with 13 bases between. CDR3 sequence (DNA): TGCGCCAGCAGCCAAGGCCAGGGGAAGATCTCCTACGAGCAGTACTTC. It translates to CASSQGQGKISYEQYF.

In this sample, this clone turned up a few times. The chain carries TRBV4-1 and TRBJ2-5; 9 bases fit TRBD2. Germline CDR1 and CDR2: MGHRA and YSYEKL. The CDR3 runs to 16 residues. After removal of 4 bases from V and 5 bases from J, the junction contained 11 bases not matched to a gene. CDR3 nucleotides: TGCGCCAGCAGCCGATCACCGGGACTAGCAGTGGAGACCCAGTACTTC. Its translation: CASSRSPGLAVETQYF.

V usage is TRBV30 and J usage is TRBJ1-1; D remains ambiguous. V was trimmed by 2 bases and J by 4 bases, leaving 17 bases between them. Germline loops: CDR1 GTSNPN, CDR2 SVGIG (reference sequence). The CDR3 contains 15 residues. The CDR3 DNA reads TGTGCCTGGAGTAAACTAGGTCGGGATGGCACTGAAGCTTTCTTT. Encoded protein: CAWSKLGRDGTEAFF.

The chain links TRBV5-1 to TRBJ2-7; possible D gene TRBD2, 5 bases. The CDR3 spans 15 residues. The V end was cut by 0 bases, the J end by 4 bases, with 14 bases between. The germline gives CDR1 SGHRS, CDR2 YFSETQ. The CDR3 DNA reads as TGCGCCAGCAGCTTGGGCCCCCGGGGTGGTTACGAGCAGTACTTC. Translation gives CASSLGPRGGYEQYF. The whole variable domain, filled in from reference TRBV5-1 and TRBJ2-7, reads KAGVTQTPRYLIKTRGQQVTLSCSPISGHRSVSWYQQTPGQGLQFLFEYFSETQRNKGNFPGRFSGRQFSNSRSEMNVSTLELGDSALYLCASSLGPRGGYEQYFGPGTRLTVT.

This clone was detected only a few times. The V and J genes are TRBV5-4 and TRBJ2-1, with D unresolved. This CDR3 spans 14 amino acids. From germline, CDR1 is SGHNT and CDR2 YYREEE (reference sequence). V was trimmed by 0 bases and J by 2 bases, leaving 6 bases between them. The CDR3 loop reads CASSLVQTYNEQFF. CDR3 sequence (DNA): TGTGCCAGCAGCTTGGTACAGACCTACAATGAGCAGTTCTTC.

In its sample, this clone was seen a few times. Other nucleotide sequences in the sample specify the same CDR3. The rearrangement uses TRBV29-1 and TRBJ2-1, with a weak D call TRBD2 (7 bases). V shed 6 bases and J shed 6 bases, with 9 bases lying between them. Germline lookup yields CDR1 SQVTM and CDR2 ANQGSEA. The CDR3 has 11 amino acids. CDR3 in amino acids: CSVGGGNEQFF. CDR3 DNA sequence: TGCAGCGTAGGGGGGGGCAATGAGCAGTTCTTC.

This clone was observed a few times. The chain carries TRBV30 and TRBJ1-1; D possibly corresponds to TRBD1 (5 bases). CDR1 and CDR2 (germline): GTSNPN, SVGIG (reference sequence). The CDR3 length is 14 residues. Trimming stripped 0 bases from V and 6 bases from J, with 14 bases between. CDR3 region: CAWSVPGHGPEAFF. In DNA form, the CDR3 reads TGTGCCTGGAGTGTGCCCGGACACGGACCTGAAGCTTTCTTT.

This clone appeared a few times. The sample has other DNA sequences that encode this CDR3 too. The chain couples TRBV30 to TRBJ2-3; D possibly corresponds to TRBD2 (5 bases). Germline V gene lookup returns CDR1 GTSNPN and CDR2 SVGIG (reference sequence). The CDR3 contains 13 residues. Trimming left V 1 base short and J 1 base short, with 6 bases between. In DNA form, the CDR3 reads TGTGCCTGGAGTGGGGGAGGCACAGATACGCAGTATTTT. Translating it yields CAWSGGGTDTQYF.

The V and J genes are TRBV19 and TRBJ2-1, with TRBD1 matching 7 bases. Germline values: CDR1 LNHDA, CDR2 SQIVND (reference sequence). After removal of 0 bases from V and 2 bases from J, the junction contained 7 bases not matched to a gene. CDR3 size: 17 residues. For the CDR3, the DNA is TGTGCCAGTAGTATAGATCAGGGCAGGGGGACCTACAATGAGCAGTTCTTC. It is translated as CASSIDQGRGTYNEQFF.

The CDR3 is CASSLQSYNEQFF. The DNA for the CDR3 is TGCGCCAGCAGCTTGCAATCCTACAATGAGCAGTTCTTC. This chain uses TRBV5-1 with TRBJ2-1, with D unresolved. Germline loops: CDR1 SGHRS, CDR2 YFSETQ. The CDR3 runs to 13 residues. V gave up 1 base and J gave up 1 base, with 3 bases separating them.

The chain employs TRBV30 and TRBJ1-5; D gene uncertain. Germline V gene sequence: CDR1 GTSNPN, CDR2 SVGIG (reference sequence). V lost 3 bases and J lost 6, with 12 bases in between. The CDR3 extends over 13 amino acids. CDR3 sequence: CAWSPHAAQPQHF. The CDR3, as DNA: TGTGCCTGGAGCCCCCACGCGGCTCAGCCCCAGCATTTT.

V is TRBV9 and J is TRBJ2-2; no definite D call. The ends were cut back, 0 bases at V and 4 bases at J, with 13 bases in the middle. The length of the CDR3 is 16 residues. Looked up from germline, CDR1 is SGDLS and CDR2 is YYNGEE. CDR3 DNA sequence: TGTGCCAGCAGCGTAGAGGCCCTCCCGGGCACCGGGGAGCTGTTTTTT. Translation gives CASSVEALPGTGELFF.

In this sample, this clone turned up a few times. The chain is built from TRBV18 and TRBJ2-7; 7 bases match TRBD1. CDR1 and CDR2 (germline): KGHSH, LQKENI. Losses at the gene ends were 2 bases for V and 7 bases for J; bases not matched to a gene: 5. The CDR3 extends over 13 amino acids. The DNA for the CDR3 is TGTGCCAGCTCACCATTTGACAGGGTGGAGCAGTACTTC. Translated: CASSPFDRVEQYF. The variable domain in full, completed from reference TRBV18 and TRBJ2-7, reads NAGVMQNPRHLVRRRGQEARLRCSPMKGHSHVYWYRQLPEEGLKFMVYLQKENIIDESGMPKERFSAEFPKEGPSILRIQQVVRGDSAAYFCASSPFDRVEQYFGPGTRLTVT.

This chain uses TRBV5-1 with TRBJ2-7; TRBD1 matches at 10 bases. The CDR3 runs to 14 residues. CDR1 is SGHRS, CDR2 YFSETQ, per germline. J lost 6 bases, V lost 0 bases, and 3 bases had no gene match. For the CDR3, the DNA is TGCGCCAGCAGCTTGGGGGACAGGGGAGCCGAGCAGTACTTC. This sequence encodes CASSLGDRGAEQYF.

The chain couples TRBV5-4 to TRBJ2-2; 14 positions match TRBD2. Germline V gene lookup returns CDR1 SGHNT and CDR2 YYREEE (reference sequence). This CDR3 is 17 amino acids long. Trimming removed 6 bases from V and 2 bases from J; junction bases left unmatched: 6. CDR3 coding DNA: TGTGCCAGCAATTTCGGGACTAGCGGGGGCAACACCGGGGAGCTGTTTTTT. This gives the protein CASNFGTSGGNTGELFF.

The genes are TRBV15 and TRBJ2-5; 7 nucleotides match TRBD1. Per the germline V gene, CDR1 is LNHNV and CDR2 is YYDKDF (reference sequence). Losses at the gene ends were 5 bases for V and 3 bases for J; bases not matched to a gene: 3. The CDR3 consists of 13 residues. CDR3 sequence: CATSGGQKETQYF. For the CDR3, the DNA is TGTGCCACCAGCGGGGGACAGAAAGAGACCCAGTACTTC.

The CDR3 reads CASSLGQQNTEAFF. CDR3 nucleotides: TGCGCCAGCAGCTTGGGGCAACAGAACACTGAAGCTTTCTTT. The V gene is TRBV5-1, the J gene TRBJ1-1; D gene uncertain. Germline assignment: CDR1 SGHRS and CDR2 YFSETQ. V gave up 0 bases and J gave up 1 base, with 7 bases separating them. The CDR3 is 14 amino acids.

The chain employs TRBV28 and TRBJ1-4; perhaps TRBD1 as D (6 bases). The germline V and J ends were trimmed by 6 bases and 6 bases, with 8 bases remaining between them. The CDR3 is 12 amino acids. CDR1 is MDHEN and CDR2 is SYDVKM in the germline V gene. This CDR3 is CASRYRDEKLFF. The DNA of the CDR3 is TGTGCCAGCAGGTACAGGGATGAAAAACTGTTTTTT.

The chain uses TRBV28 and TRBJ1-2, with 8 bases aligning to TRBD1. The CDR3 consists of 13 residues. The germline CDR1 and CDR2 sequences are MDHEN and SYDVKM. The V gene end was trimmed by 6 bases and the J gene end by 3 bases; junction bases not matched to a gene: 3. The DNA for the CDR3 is TGTGCCAGCAGGGAACAGGGGGACTATGGCTACACCTTC. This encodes CASREQGDYGYTF.

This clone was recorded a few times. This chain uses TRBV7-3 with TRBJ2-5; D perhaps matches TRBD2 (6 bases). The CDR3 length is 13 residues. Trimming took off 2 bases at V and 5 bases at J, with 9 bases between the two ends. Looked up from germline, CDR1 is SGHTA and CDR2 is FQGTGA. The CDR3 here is CASSLGLAETQYF. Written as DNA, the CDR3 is TGTGCCAGCAGCTTAGGCCTAGCGGAGACCCAGTACTTC.

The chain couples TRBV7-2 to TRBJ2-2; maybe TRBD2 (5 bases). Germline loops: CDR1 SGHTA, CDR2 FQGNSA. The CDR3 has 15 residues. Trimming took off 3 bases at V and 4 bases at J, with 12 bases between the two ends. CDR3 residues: CASSFLPGGTGELFF. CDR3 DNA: TGTGCCAGCAGCTTCCTCCCCGGAGGCACCGGGGAGCTGTTTTTT.

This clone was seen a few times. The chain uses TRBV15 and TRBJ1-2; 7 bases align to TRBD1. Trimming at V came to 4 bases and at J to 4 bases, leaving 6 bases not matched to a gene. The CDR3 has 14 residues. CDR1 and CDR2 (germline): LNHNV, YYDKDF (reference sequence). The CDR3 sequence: CATSKDRTVYGYTF. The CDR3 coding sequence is TGTGCCACCAGCAAGGACAGGACAGTCTATGGCTACACCTTC.

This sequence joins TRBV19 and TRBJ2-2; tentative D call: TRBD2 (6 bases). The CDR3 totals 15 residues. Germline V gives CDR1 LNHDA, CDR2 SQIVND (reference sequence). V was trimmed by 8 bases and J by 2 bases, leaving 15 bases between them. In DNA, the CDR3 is TGTGCCAGTTGCTCGGGGGAGATAAACACCGGGGAGCTGTTTTTT. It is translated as CASCSGEINTGELFF.

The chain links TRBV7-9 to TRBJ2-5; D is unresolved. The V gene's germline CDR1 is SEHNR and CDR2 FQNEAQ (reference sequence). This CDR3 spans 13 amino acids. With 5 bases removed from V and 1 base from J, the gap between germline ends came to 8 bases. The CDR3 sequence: CASSGLVQETQYF. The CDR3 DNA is TGTGCCAGCAGCGGCCTCGTCCAAGAGACCCAGTACTTC. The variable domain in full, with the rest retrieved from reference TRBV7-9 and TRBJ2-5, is DTGVSQNPRHKITKRGQNVTFRCDPISEHNRLYWYRQTLGQGPEFLTYFQNEAQLEKSRLLSDRFSAERPKGSFSTLEIQRTEQGDSAMYLCASSGLVQETQYFGPGTRLLVL.

The CDR3 bases are TGTGCCACCAGTAAAGAACTAGCGGGAGAAGTTGAGCAGTTCTTC. It yields the protein CATSKELAGEVEQFF. This rearrangement joins TRBV15 to TRBJ2-1; 11 nucleotides line up with TRBD2. The CDR3 totals 15 residues. V lost 6 bases, J lost 9 bases, and 10 bases stayed unmatched. Germline V gene sequence: CDR1 LNHNV, CDR2 YYDKDF (reference sequence).

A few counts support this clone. The CDR3 bases are TGTGCCAGCAGATACCTGGGACAGGATAATGAAAAACTGTTTTTT. Translation gives CASRYLGQDNEKLFF. The genes are TRBV2 and TRBJ1-4; TRBD1 matches at 8 bases. Germline values: CDR1 SNHLY, CDR2 FYNNEI. CDR3 length equals 15 residues. V gave up 6 bases and J gave up 4 bases; unmatched junction bases: 7.

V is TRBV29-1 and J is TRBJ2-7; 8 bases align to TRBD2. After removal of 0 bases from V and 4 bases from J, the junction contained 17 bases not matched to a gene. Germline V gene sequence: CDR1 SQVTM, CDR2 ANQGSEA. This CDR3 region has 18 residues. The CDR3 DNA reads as TGCAGCGTTGAAGATCCCTATGGGGGCGGGGGGCAAGAGTACGAGCAGTACTTC. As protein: CSVEDPYGGGGQEYEQYF.

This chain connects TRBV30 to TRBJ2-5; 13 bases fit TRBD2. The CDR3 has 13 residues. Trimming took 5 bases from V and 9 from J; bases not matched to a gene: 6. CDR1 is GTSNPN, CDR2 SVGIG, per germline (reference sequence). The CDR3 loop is CAWGGLAGRSQYF. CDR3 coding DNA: TGTGCCTGGGGGGGACTAGCGGGAAGGTCCCAGTACTTC.

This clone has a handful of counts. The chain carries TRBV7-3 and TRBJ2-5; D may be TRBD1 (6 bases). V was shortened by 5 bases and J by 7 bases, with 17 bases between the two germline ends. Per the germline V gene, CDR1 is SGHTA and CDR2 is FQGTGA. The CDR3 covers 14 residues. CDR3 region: CASSPDTLGGTQYF. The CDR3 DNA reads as TGTGCCAGCAGCCCGGACACCCTAGGGGGGACCCAGTACTTC.

CDR3 bases: TGTGCCAGCAGCTTAGACGGGATGAGGACAGATACGCAGTATTTT. Translation: CASSLDGMRTDTQYF. The chain employs TRBV7-2 and TRBJ2-3; possibly TRBD2 for D (5 bases). From germline, CDR1 is SGHTA and CDR2 FQGNSA. The V end was cut by 1 base, the J end by 3 bases, with 11 bases between. The CDR3 totals 15 residues.

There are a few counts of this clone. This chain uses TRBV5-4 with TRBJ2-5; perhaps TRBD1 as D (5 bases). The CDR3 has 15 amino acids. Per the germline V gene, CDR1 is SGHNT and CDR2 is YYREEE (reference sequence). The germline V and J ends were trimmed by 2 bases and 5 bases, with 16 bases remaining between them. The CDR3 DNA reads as TGTGCCAGCAGCTTACCTCTCCAGGGAAGGGAGACCCAGTACTTC. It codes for CASSLPLQGRETQYF. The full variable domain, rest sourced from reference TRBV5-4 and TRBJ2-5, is ETGVTQSPTHLIKTRGQQVTLRCSSQSGHNTVSWYQQALGQGPQFIFQYYREEENGRGNFPPRFSGLQFPNYSSELNVNALELDDSALYLCASSLPLQGRETQYFGPGTRLLVL.